The 21 T cell receptor beta chains given below trace back to one sample, sequenced in a study of OX40 agonist ivuxolimab in advanced cancers. Method: immunoSEQ multiplex PCR; TCRdb's copy keeps in-frame clones and lacks some. The data show tens of thousands of clones, approximately 90% seen once. This material consisted of CD4+ or CD8+ T cells sorted from blood, taken in a trial of the OX40 agonist ivuxolimab. The source of these receptors is an adult with an advanced solid tumor such as melanoma, head and neck, liver or kidney cancer.

The chain joins TRBV5-6 to TRBJ2-7; 9 bases line up with TRBD1. V shed 2 bases and J 2 bases; nucleotides not matched to a gene: 2. Germline assignment: CDR1 SGHDT and CDR2 YYEEEE. The CDR3 runs 14 residues. The CDR3 sequence: CASSFGTGTYEQYF. Here the CDR3 DNA reads TGTGCCAGCAGCTTCGGGACAGGGACCTACGAGCAGTACTTC.

The CDR3 sequence: CASDKGRFYYNEQFF. The CDR3 DNA is TGTGCCAGTGATAAGGGGAGATTTTACTACAATGAGCAGTTCTTC. The V call is TRBV19, the J call TRBJ2-1; D assignment may be TRBD1 or TRBD2 (5 bases each). V lost 8 bases and J lost 3, with 17 bases in between. The CDR3 is 15 residues long. Looked up from germline, CDR1 is LNHDA and CDR2 is SQIVND (reference sequence).

This clone was found a few times. The chain combines TRBV29-1 with TRBJ2-7; D is perhaps TRBD2 (6 bases). V lost 4 bases and J 3 bases, leaving 10 bases between the germline ends. This CDR3 region has 12 residues. Germline lookup yields CDR1 SQVTM and CDR2 ANQGSEA. For the CDR3, the DNA is TGCAGCGTTGGGTTCGGGGGCTACGAGCAGTACTTC. As protein: CSVGFGGYEQYF.

V is TRBV19 and J is TRBJ1-3, with a tentative D call TRBD1 (5 bases). This CDR3 comprises 15 residues. The germline V gene encodes CDR1 LNHDA and CDR2 SQIVND (reference sequence). Between the trimmed V and J ends, which lost 6 bases and 2 bases, there was a span of 14 bases. CDR3 DNA sequence: TGTGCCAGTAGCCCTCCGGGACCGACTGGAAACACCATATATTTT. Its translation is CASSPPGPTGNTIYF.

V is TRBV7-3 and J is TRBJ2-1; D perhaps matches TRBD2 (6 bases). Germline CDR1 SGHTA, CDR2 FQGTGA. The CDR3 covers 15 residues. Trimming removed 5 bases from V and 1 base from J, with 12 bases in between. The CDR3 DNA is TGTGCCAGCAGCCACGGACTAAGTTCCTACAATGAGCAGTTCTTC. Residues: CASSHGLSSYNEQFF.

This chain uses TRBV29-1 with TRBJ2-7; tentative D call: TRBD2 (6 bases). Germline V gene lookup returns CDR1 SQVTM and CDR2 ANQGSEA. The CDR3 is 15 residues long. V was cut by 3 bases and J by 0 bases, with 15 bases left in between. This CDR3 is CSVEYGTSTSYEQYF. In DNA, the CDR3 is TGCAGCGTTGAGTACGGGACTTCGACCTCCTACGAGCAGTACTTC.

The rearrangement links TRBV7-8 to TRBJ2-7; D perhaps matches TRBD2 (6 bases). Between the trimmed V and J ends, which lost 7 bases and 7 bases, there was a span of 17 bases. CDR3 length equals 13 residues. From germline, CDR1 is SGHVS and CDR2 FQNEAQ. The CDR3 DNA follows: TGTGCCAGCACCACGGCGGGAAGTGTAGAGCAGTACTTC. The encoded protein is CASTTAGSVEQYF.

The chain employs TRBV27 and TRBJ2-5, with TRBD1 matching 9 bases. The DNA end favors TRBJ2-7, so the J call may be wrong. The CDR3 extends over 16 amino acids. Germline CDR1 is MNHEY and CDR2 is SMNVEV (reference sequence). The CDR3 nucleotides read TGTGCCAGCAGTCCCCTCTCCGGGACAGGGCCCTACGAGCAGTACTTC. Its protein product is CASSPLSGTGPYEQYF.

The rearrangement links TRBV2 to TRBJ1-3; D is unresolved. V dropped 6 bases and J dropped 8 bases, with 11 bases sitting between them. The CDR3 spans 12 residues. Germline V lookup: CDR1 SNHLY, CDR2 FYNNEI. Written as DNA, the CDR3 is TGTGCCAGCAGGGGCTTCCGGGACACCATATATTTT. Its protein is CASRGFRDTIYF. Full variable domain (missing parts from reference TRBV2 and TRBJ1-3): EPEVTQTPSHQVTQMGQEVILRCVPISNHLYFYWYRQILGQKVEFLVSFYNNEISEKSEIFDDQFSVERPDGSNFTLKIRSTKLEDSAMYFCASRGFRDTIYFGEGSWLTVV.

The chain employs TRBV19 and TRBJ1-5; D call uncertain. Germline V CDR1 and CDR2: LNHDA, SQIVND (reference sequence). This CDR3 spans 15 amino acids. V lost 1 base and J 1 base, leaving 8 bases between the germline ends. The CDR3 reads CASSIGRVSNQPQHF. The CDR3 region has the DNA TGTGCCAGTAGTATAGGTCGAGTCAGCAATCAGCCCCAGCATTTT.

CDR3 protein: CASSLPHRGLDNTEAFF. CDR3 bases: TGCGCCAGCAGCCTGCCCCACAGGGGGCTGGATAACACTGAAGCTTTCTTT. The rearrangement links TRBV5-1 to TRBJ1-1; TRBD1 matches at 9 bases. The ends lost 4 bases at V and 2 bases at J; junction bases unmatched: 12. The CDR3 has 17 amino acids. Germline V lookup: CDR1 SGHRS, CDR2 YFSETQ.

The J gene is TRBJ2-1, the V gene TRBV7-2; D is perhaps TRBD1 or TRBD2 (5 bases each). Trimming took off 5 bases at V and 7 bases at J, with 18 bases between the two ends. The germline V gene has CDR1 SGHTA and CDR2 FQGNSA. The CDR3 covers 15 residues. The CDR3 DNA reads as TGTGCCAGCAGCAAATACCCCGGGACGAAGAATGAGCAGTTCTTC. Its protein product is CASSKYPGTKNEQFF.

The chain employs TRBV9 and TRBJ2-1; D may be TRBD1 (5 bases). With 4 bases removed from V and 9 bases from J, the gap between germline ends came to 11 bases. CDR1 SGDLS and CDR2 YYNGEE come from the germline V gene. CDR3 length equals 12 residues. The CDR3 is CASSPQDGEQFF. The CDR3, as DNA: TGTGCCAGCAGCCCACAGGACGGTGAGCAGTTCTTC.

The rearrangement links TRBV11-2 to TRBJ1-1; D perhaps matches TRBD1 (5 bases). Germline values: CDR1 SGHAT, CDR2 FQNNGV. Trimming cost V 5 bases and J 7 bases, with 11 bases left between them. The CDR3 spans 12 residues. As DNA, the CDR3 is TGTGCCAGCAGCCCTCAGGGCTTTGAAGCTTTCTTT. Translation gives CASSPQGFEAFF.

The chain combines TRBV6-1 with TRBJ2-7; no reliable D call. Germline CDR1 is MNHNS and CDR2 is SASEGT. The CDR3 extends over 13 amino acids. Trimming shortened V by 8 bases and J by 2 bases, and 13 bases separated the two germline ends. Here the CDR3 reads CASHREPPYEQYF. The CDR3 DNA follows: TGTGCCAGCCACAGAGAGCCACCCTACGAGCAGTACTTC.

This clone was seen a single time. This chain joins TRBV5-4 and TRBJ2-7; D is possibly TRBD1 or TRBD2 (5 bases each). V was shortened by 0 bases and J by 7 bases, with 11 bases between the two germline ends. There are 13 residues in the CDR3. CDR1 and CDR2 from the germline V gene are SGHNT and YYREEE (reference sequence). The CDR3 DNA sequence: TGTGCCAGCAGCTTGGGGGGGAATGGGGAGCAGTACTTC. Its translation is CASSLGGNGEQYF.

This clone was detected only once. The rearrangement uses TRBV7-9 and TRBJ2-7; the D is unclear. This CDR3 has 13 amino acids. V lost 5 bases to trimming and J lost 4 bases, with 12 bases between them. Germline assignment: CDR1 SEHNR and CDR2 FQNEAQ (reference sequence). Here the CDR3 reads CASSPDVEYEQYF. Here the CDR3 DNA reads TGTGCCAGCAGCCCGGATGTGGAATACGAGCAGTACTTC. The variable domain in full, completed from reference TRBV7-9 and TRBJ2-7, reads DTGVSQNPRHKITKRGQNVTFRCDPISEHNRLYWYRQTLGQGPEFLTYFQNEAQLEKSRLLSDRFSAERPKGSFSTLEIQRTEQGDSAMYLCASSPDVEYEQYFGPGTRLTVT.

The CDR3 sequence: CASSLAYSGSFNEQYF. CDR3 nucleotide sequence: TGTGCCAGCAGCTTAGCCTACAGCGGGAGTTTCAACGAGCAGTACTTC. This chain links TRBV11-3 with TRBJ2-7, with 8 bases identical to TRBD2. V lost 1 base to trimming and J lost 5 bases; unmatched junction nucleotides: 10. This CDR3 has 16 residues. The germline V gene has CDR1 SGHNT and CDR2 YENEEA.

The chain couples TRBV28 to TRBJ1-6; D remains unclear. CDR1 and CDR2 from the germline V gene are MDHEN and SYDVKM. The CDR3 sequence is 14 residues long. Trimming took off 4 bases at V and 5 bases at J, with 9 bases between the two ends. The CDR3 loop is CASSSTGDNSPLHF. The CDR3 region has the DNA TGTGCCAGCAGTTCTACTGGAGATAATTCACCCCTCCACTTT. Full variable domain (missing parts from reference TRBV28 and TRBJ1-6): DVKVTQSSRYLVKRTGEKVFLECVQDMDHENMFWYRQDPGLGLRLIYFSYDVKMKEKGDIPEGYSVSREKKERFSLILESASTNQTSMYLCASSSTGDNSPLHFGNGTRLTVT.

This rearrangement joins TRBV28 to TRBJ2-3; D is unresolved. V was shortened by 2 bases and J by 3 bases, with 15 bases between the two germline ends. CDR1 and CDR2 (germline): MDHEN, SYDVKM. This CDR3 has 16 amino acids. The CDR3, as DNA: TGTGCCAGCAGTTTACCCCCGGGCGCTAGTACAGATACGCAGTATTTT. The encoded protein is CASSLPPGASTDTQYF.

The chain has TRBV14 and TRBJ2-5; 8 nucleotides line up with TRBD2. The DNA end is more similar to TRBJ2-7, so the J call may be wrong. Germline V gene sequence: CDR1 SGHDN, CDR2 FVKESK. This CDR3 is built from 14 residues. The CDR3 region is CASSQTSGAYEQYF. CDR3 bases: TGTGCCAGCAGCCAAACTAGCGGTGCCTACGAGCAGTACTTC.